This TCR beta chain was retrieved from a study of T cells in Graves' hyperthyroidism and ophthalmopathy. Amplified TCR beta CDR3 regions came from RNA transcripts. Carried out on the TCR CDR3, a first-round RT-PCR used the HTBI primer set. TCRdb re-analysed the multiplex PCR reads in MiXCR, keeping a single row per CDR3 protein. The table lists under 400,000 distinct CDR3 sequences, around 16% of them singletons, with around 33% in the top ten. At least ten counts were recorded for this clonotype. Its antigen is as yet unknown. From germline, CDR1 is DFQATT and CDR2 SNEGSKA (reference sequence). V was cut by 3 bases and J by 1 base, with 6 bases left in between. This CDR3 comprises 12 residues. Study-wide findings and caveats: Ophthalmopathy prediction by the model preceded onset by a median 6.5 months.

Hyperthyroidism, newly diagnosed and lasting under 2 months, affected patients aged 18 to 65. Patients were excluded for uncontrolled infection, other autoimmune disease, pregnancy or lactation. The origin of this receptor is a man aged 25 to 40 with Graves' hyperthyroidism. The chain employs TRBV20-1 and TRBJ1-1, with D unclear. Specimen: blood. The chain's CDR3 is CSASRRNTEAFF. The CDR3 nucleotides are TGCAGTGCTAGTCGCAGGAACACTGAAGCTTTCTTT.